This is a list of T cell receptor beta chains from one sample in a study of OX40 agonist ivuxolimab in advanced cancers. Assay: immunoSEQ multiplex PCR; the TCRdb copy retains only in-frame clones and omits some. The sample lists almost 80,000 clones; roughly four fifths were seen once. Here the sequenced sample was CD4+ or CD8+ T cells sorted from blood, taken in a trial of the OX40 agonist ivuxolimab. The receptors stem from an adult with an advanced solid tumor such as melanoma, head and neck, liver or kidney cancer. Each CDR3 is given with its conserved first and last residue. D genes are given only for firm matches. Some rows have no size entry. The others give once, few or many, or a class for an expanded clone.

j_call v_call d_call clone_size cdr3_nt cdr3_aa
TRBJ2-2 TRBV12-5 . . TGTGCTAGTGGCCACCCTCGGATAACGAACACCGGGGAGCTGTTTTTT CASGHPRITNTGELFF
TRBJ1-5 TRBV12-5 . few TGTGCTAGTGGTTCCCCCACCCGTTGGGGTAGGGCCCAGCATTTT CASGSPTRWGRAQHF
TRBJ2-2 TRBV5-4 TRBD1 once TGTGCCAGCAGCTCCCCGGGACAGGGAGACACCGGGGAGCTGTTTTTT CASSSPGQGDTGELFF
TRBJ2-6 TRBV2 . . TGTGCCAGCACCAAGGGGTGGGAGACTGGGGCCAACGTCCTGACTTTC CASTKGWETGANVLTF
TRBJ1-2 TRBV27 . . TGTGCCAGCAGTCCACTGAACCAAAATGGCTACACCTTC CASSPLNQNGYTF
TRBJ2-7 TRBV11-2 TRBD2 . TGTGCCAGCAGCTTGGGGGGACTAGCGGGCCTTCCCTACGAGCAGTACTTC CASSLGGLAGLPYEQYF
TRBJ2-1 TRBV18 . . TGTGCCAGCTCACCAATGGCTTTTTACAATGAGCAGTTCTTC CASSPMAFYNEQFF
TRBJ2-7 TRBV7-2 . . TGTGCCAGCAGCTTAAGTGGGGGCGGGAACGAGCAGTACTTC CASSLSGGGNEQYF
TRBJ2-7 TRBV18 . . TGTGCCAGCTCACCCCGGGGCGGCGAGCAGTACTTC CASSPRGGEQYF
TRBJ1-1 TRBV27 . . TGTGCCAGCAGTCCGACAAGGTTCCACACTGAAGCTTTCTTT CASSPTRFHTEAFF
TRBJ1-5 TRBV19 . . TGTGCCAGTAGTATCTGGAGGGGGTTGGGGAATCAGCCCCAGCATTTT CASSIWRGLGNQPQHF
TRBJ1-2 TRBV2 . few TGTGCCAGCAGTGAAGCGGTTCATCCCTACACCTTC CASSEAVHPYTF
TRBJ1-2 TRBV10-2 TRBD1 few TGCGCCAGTTTCGACAGGGACACTATGGGCTACACCTTC CASFDRDTMGYTF
TRBJ2-1 TRBV16 . . TGTGCCAGCAGCCAAACACGTGAGCAGTTCTTC CASSQTREQFF
TRBJ1-4 TRBV6-1 . . TGTGCCAGCAGAACCGGGCTAGAAAATGAAAAACTGTTTTTT CASRTGLENEKLFF
TRBJ1-2 TRBV28 . . TGTGCCAGCAGTTCGTCCGGGACACCGACTTATGGCTACACCTTC CASSSSGTPTYGYTF
TRBJ2-1 TRBV11-3 . . TGTGCCAGCAGCTTAGGGGTCAATGAGCAGTTCTTC CASSLGVNEQFF
TRBJ1-5 TRBV28 . . TGTGCCACGAGCTGGGGGACATTTAGCAATCAGCCCCAGCATTTT CATSWGTFSNQPQHF
TRBJ1-1 TRBV5-1 . . TGCGCCAGCAGCTTGGGGGGTGCGCTCACTGAAGCTTTCTTT CASSLGGALTEAFF
TRBJ1-3 TRBV6-1 . . TGTGCCAGCAGACCCAACAACTCTGGAAACACCATATATTTT CASRPNNSGNTIYF
TRBJ2-6 TRBV9 TRBD1 . TGTGCCAGCAGCGTTAAAGGGGGCCACCAGGCCAACGTCCTGACTTTC CASSVKGGHQANVLTF
TRBJ1-5 TRBV29-1 . . TGCAGCGTTGTTTTCAGATTTGGACAGCCCCAGCATTTT CSVVFRFGQPQHF
TRBJ2-4 TRBV19 . . TGTGCCAGTAGTCACAGGTTGAACATTCAGTACTTC CASSHRLNIQYF
TRBJ1-1 TRBV5-1 . once TGCGCCAGCAGCTTGGAGGTGGGAATGAACACTGAAGCTTTCTTT CASSLEVGMNTEAFF
TRBJ2-3 TRBV18 TRBD1 . TGTGCCAGCTCCCTAGACAGGGGGGTCACAGATACGCAGTATTTT CASSLDRGVTDTQYF
TRBJ1-2 TRBV19 . . TGTGCCAGTAGTATTAGATCCGGGACTCTGGGGAGCTACACCTTC CASSIRSGTLGSYTF